This TCR beta chain was profiled in a study of cytomegalovirus exposure and HLA in healthy donors. The PCR had 60 Vbeta and 13 Jbeta primers. Data came from immunoSEQ multiplex PCR; TCRdb stores just in-frame clones and leaves some out. The table has about 130,000 clones, 77% seen once; the top ten hold around 3.7%. This TCR came from a male donor in good health and CMV-seronegative. The specimen was PBMCs.

In nucleotides, the CDR3 is TGTGCCAGCAGCTTGCTTCTAATAAGCACAGATACGCAGTATTTT. Protein sequence: CASSLLLISTDTQYF. The chain uses TRBV5-6 and TRBJ2-3; the D is unclear. Germline assignment: CDR1 SGHDT and CDR2 YYEEEE. Deletions cut 1 base from V and 0 bases from J, with 9 bases between. The CDR3 consists of 15 residues.